Listed below are T cell receptor beta chains from one sample, sequenced in a study of blood T cell repertoires in COVID-19. TCRdb's table, derived via immunoSEQ multiplex PCR, lists solely in-frame clones and lacks some. The table includes 650,000 to 800,000 clones, around 89% detected once. The specimen sequenced was peripheral blood. These receptors all stem from a woman under 30 with acute or convalescent COVID-19. CDR3s include the opening cysteine and the closing phenylalanine or tryptophan. D genes are given only for firm matches. Clone sizes are given selectively: once, few, many, or a class where the clone is expanded.

J: TRBJ2-6
D: TRBD1
V: TRBV15
size: NA
CDR3: CATSRDVSRQGISGANVLTF
DNA: TGTGCCACCAGCAGAGATGTATCGAGACAGGGAATCTCTGGGGCCAACGTCCTGACTTTC

J: TRBJ1-2
D: TRBD1
V: TRBV24-1
size: once
CDR3: CATSQGGLGNGYTF
DNA: TGTGCCACCAGTCAAGGGGGCCTAGGTAATGGCTACACCTTC

J: TRBJ2-1
D: NA
V: TRBV9
size: NA
CDR3: CASSVGGREFSYNEQFF
DNA: TGTGCCAGCAGCGTTGGGGGCCGCGAATTCTCCTACAATGAGCAGTTCTTC

J: TRBJ2-2
D: NA
V: TRBV3-1/TRBV3-2
size: NA
CDR3: CASSQATTDTGELFF
DNA: TGTGCCAGCAGCCAAGCGACTACCGACACCGGGGAGCTGTTTTTT

J: TRBJ1-2
D: NA
V: TRBV7-6
size: few
CDR3: CASSLNVGGPYGYTF
DNA: TGTGCCAGCAGCTTGAATGTCGGGGGGCCCTATGGCTACACCTTC

J: TRBJ2-6
D: NA
V: TRBV12-2
size: NA
CDR3: CASRSPSWGLGANVLTF
DNA: NA

J: TRBJ2-2
D: TRBD1
V: TRBV24-1
size: NA
CDR3: CATSDTRTGIIPGELFF
DNA: TGTGCCACCAGTGATACTAGGACAGGGATTATTCCCGGGGAGCTGTTTTTT

J: TRBJ1-3
D: TRBD1
V: TRBV19
size: once
CDR3: CASSIPHRGGGNTIYF
DNA: TGTGCCAGTAGTATTCCCCACAGGGGGGGAGGAAACACCATATATTTT

J: TRBJ1-2
D: NA
V: TRBV30
size: NA
CDR3: CAWSVPPTGYGYTF
DNA: TGTGCCTGGAGTGTACCCCCAACAGGCTATGGCTACACCTTC

J: TRBJ2-2
D: TRBD2
V: TRBV6-4
size: few
CDR3: CASSPTSGGPNTGELFF
DNA: TGTGCCAGCAGTCCTACTAGCGGGGGCCCGAACACCGGGGAGCTGTTTTTT

J: TRBJ1-4
D: NA
V: TRBV7-2
size: NA
CDR3: CASSLRGRDNEKLFF
DNA: TGTGCCAGCAGCTTAAGAGGGCGAGATAATGAAAAACTGTTTTTT

J: TRBJ1-1
D: NA
V: TRBV30
size: once
CDR3: CASNRENTEAFF
DNA: TGTGCCTCCAACAGGGAGAACACTGAAGCTTTCTTT

J: TRBJ1-6
D: NA
V: TRBV12-3/TRBV12-4
size: NA
CDR3: CASSTRGGSPLHF
DNA: TGTGCCAGCAGCACTCGGGGAGGCTCACCCCTCCACTTT

J: TRBJ2-3
D: TRBD2
V: TRBV7-9
size: NA
CDR3: CASSFSGGADTQYF
DNA: TGTGCCAGCAGCTTTTCCGGGGGGGCTGATACGCAGTATTTT

J: TRBJ2-1
D: TRBD2
V: TRBV9
size: NA
CDR3: CASSGLAGAPKTSYNEQFF
DNA: TGTGCCAGCAGCGGATTAGCGGGGGCTCCCAAAACCTCCTACAATGAGCAGTTCTTC

J: TRBJ1-1
D: NA
V: TRBV25-1
size: NA
CDR3: CASSESAGVTEAFF
DNA: TGTGCCAGCAGTGAGTCGGCAGGGGTCACTGAAGCTTTCTTT

J: TRBJ1-1
D: TRBD1
V: TRBV7-9
size: NA
CDR3: CASRGGQANTEAFF
DNA: TGTGCCAGCAGAGGGGGACAGGCCAACACTGAAGCTTTCTTT

J: TRBJ2-1
D: NA
V: TRBV21-1
size: few
CDR3: CASSKEYGSTGPRRYNEQFF
DNA: TGTGCCAGCAGCAAAGAGTACGGATCAACAGGGCCCCGGAGGTACAATGAGCAGTTCTTC

J: TRBJ1-2
D: NA
V: TRBV3-1/TRBV3-2
size: NA
CDR3: CASSQALLGGDHGYTF
DNA: TGTGCCAGCAGCCAAGCCCTGTTAGGGGGGGATCATGGCTACACCTTC

J: TRBJ1-2
D: NA
V: TRBV2
size: NA
CDR3: CASSGQTTLNYGYTF
DNA: TGTGCCAGCAGTGGACAGACCACACTTAACTATGGCTACACCTTC

J: TRBJ2-2
D: NA
V: TRBV6-5
size: NA
CDR3: CASSYSNRATGELFF
DNA: TGTGCCAGCAGTTACTCGAACAGGGCCACCGGGGAGCTGTTTTTT

J: TRBJ2-5
D: TRBD2
V: TRBV6-5
size: once
CDR3: CASSSGLNQETQYF
DNA: TGTGCCAGCAGTTCGGGACTAAACCAAGAGACCCAGTACTTC

J: TRBJ2-1
D: TRBD1
V: TRBV24-1
size: NA
CDR3: CATSDFQQGAVNEQFF
DNA: TGTGCCACCAGTGATTTTCAACAGGGGGCAGTCAATGAGCAGTTCTTC

J: TRBJ1-3
D: TRBD1
V: TRBV7-6
size: once
CDR3: CASSLVPWTGWRGNTIYF
DNA: TGTGCCAGCAGCTTAGTCCCTTGGACAGGGTGGAGGGGAAACACCATATATTTT

J: TRBJ2-7
D: NA
V: TRBV10-3
size: NA
CDR3: CAIKGGLISYEQYF
DNA: TGTGCCATCAAAGGGGGACTAATCTCCTACGAGCAGTACTTC

J: TRBJ1-6
D: TRBD1
V: TRBV10-2
size: NA
CDR3: CASSDAGGGKSPLHF
DNA: TGCGCCAGCTCGGATGCAGGGGGTGGGAAATCACCCCTCCACTTT

J: TRBJ1-2
D: NA
V: TRBV4-1
size: NA
CDR3: CASSQDGVGGWWVPGYTF
DNA: TGCGCCAGCAGCCAAGACGGGGTAGGCGGGTGGTGGGTTCCTGGCTACACCTTC

J: TRBJ1-6
D: TRBD1
V: TRBV7-9
size: NA
CDR3: CASGSGTGGSPLHF
DNA: TGTGCCAGCGGATCCGGGACAGGGGGTTCACCCCTCCACTTT

J: TRBJ1-6
D: NA
V: TRBV13
size: NA
CDR3: CASSFGRGGNSPLHF
DNA: TGTGCCAGCAGCTTTGGCCGGGGGGGGAATTCACCCCTCCACTTT

J: TRBJ2-3
D: NA
V: TRBV5-6
size: NA
CDR3: CASSPKITSGYRTDTQYF
DNA: TGTGCCAGCAGCCCAAAAATTACTTCGGGGTACCGCACAGATACGCAGTATTTT

J: TRBJ1-5
D: NA
V: TRBV5-1
size: NA
CDR3: CASSFEPERQPQHF
DNA: TGCGCCAGCAGCTTCGAACCTGAGCGGCAGCCCCAGCATTTT

J: TRBJ1-1
D: TRBD1
V: TRBV9
size: NA
CDR3: CASSPPGQGLTEAFF
DNA: TGTGCCAGCAGCCCTCCGGGACAGGGCCTCACTGAAGCTTTCTTT

J: TRBJ1-3
D: NA
V: TRBV10-3
size: NA
CDR3: CAILATGNTIYF
DNA: TGTGCCATCTTAGCAACTGGAAACACCATATATTTT

J: TRBJ2-4
D: NA
V: TRBV2
size: NA
CDR3: CASSRKAIAKNIQYF
DNA: TGTGCCAGCAGCCGAAAAGCCATAGCCAAAAACATTCAGTACTTC

J: TRBJ1-3
D: NA
V: TRBV6-2/TRBV6-3
size: NA
CDR3: CASSFTGPSGNTIYF
DNA: TGTGCCAGCAGCTTTACAGGTCCCTCTGGAAACACCATATATTTT

J: TRBJ1-1
D: TRBD1
V: TRBV4-2
size: NA
CDR3: CASSQPGQLNTEAFF
DNA: TGTGCCAGCAGCCAACCGGGACAGCTGAACACTGAAGCTTTCTTT

J: TRBJ2-1
D: TRBD2
V: TRBV6-5
size: NA
CDR3: CASSYVQRGTNEQFF
DNA: TGTGCCAGCAGTTACGTCCAGCGGGGGACCAATGAGCAGTTCTTC

J: TRBJ1-2
D: NA
V: TRBV30
size: NA
CDR3: CAWSLGAGGAGYTF
DNA: TGTGCCTGGAGCCTAGGGGCGGGAGGGGCTGGCTACACCTTC

J: TRBJ2-7
D: TRBD1
V: TRBV12-3/TRBV12-4
size: NA
CDR3: CASRRQGDEQYF
DNA: TGTGCCAGCAGACGACAGGGGGACGAGCAGTACTTC

J: TRBJ1-3
D: TRBD1
V: TRBV27
size: NA
CDR3: CASSLRGPGGTGNTIYF
DNA: TGTGCCAGCAGTTTAAGGGGGCCAGGGGGCACTGGAAACACCATATATTTT

J: TRBJ1-5
D: TRBD1
V: TRBV15
size: NA
CDR3: CATSRPQGSESNQPQHF
DNA: TGTGCCACCAGCAGACCACAGGGGAGTGAGAGCAATCAGCCCCAGCATTTT

J: TRBJ1-4
D: TRBD1
V: TRBV7-9
size: NA
CDR3: CASSLGYRDRNEKLFF
DNA: TGTGCCAGCAGCTTAGGCTACCGGGACAGGAATGAAAAACTGTTTTTT

J: TRBJ1-2
D: TRBD1
V: TRBV5-1
size: NA
CDR3: CASSSGTGTYGYTF
DNA: TGCGCCAGCAGCTCTGGGACAGGGACTTATGGCTACACCTTC

J: TRBJ2-7
D: TRBD1
V: TRBV4-3
size: NA
CDR3: CASSQDPGQGREYF
DNA: TGCGCCAGCAGCCAAGATCCGGGACAGGGGAGGGAGTACTTC

J: TRBJ1-1
D: NA
V: TRBV25-1
size: once
CDR3: CASSELNAGKAFF
DNA: TGTGCCAGCAGTGAATTGAACGCGGGCAAAGCTTTCTTT

J: TRBJ2-1
D: TRBD1
V: TRBV29-1
size: NA
CDR3: CSVEVQGDNEQFF
DNA: TGCAGCGTTGAGGTTCAGGGGGACAATGAGCAGTTCTTC

J: TRBJ2-1
D: NA
V: TRBV20-1
size: NA
CDR3: CSARDGLREFF
DNA: TGCAGTGCTAGAGATGGCCTTCGGGAGTTCTTC

J: TRBJ1-2
D: TRBD1
V: TRBV9
size: NA
CDR3: CASSLGQGEGYTF
DNA: TGTGCCAGCAGCCTCGGACAGGGTGAGGGCTACACCTTC

J: TRBJ1-4
D: NA
V: TRBV10-3
size: NA
CDR3: CAISESDKGLVNEKLFF
DNA: TGTGCCATCAGTGAGAGCGATAAGGGGTTGGTTAATGAAAAACTGTTTTTT

J: TRBJ1-2
D: TRBD1
V: TRBV28
size: few
CDR3: CASRDRGRSTF
DNA: TGTGCCAGCCGGGACAGGGGACGGTCCACCTTC

J: TRBJ2-2
D: TRBD2
V: TRBV29-1
size: NA
CDR3: CSVHRLAGGPGTGELFF
DNA: TGCAGCGTTCACAGACTAGCGGGGGGGCCGGGCACCGGGGAGCTGTTTTTT